This TCR beta chain came from a study of blood T cell repertoires in COVID-19. The CDR3 has 14 amino acids. The V gene end was trimmed by 4 bases and the J gene end by 6 bases; junction bases not matched to a gene: 4. CDR1 is SGHRS and CDR2 is YFSETQ in the germline V gene. Profiled with immunoSEQ multiplex PCR; TCRdb holds only in-frame clones, not every one. The repertoire holds hundreds of thousands of clones, with 86% as singletons. This receptor was obtained from a young woman who had been exposed to COVID-19. This chain connects TRBV5-1 to TRBJ1-6, with 7 nucleotides matching TRBD1. Input material: PBMCs or T cells enriched from blood (not recorded which). The CDR3, as DNA: TGCGCCAGCAGCGCCGGGACAGTTAATTCACCCCTCCACTTT. This codes for CASSAGTVNSPLHF.